The present T cell receptor beta chain was sequenced within a study of shared clonotypes between healthy human individuals. In the original processing: ImmunoSEQ only sent back junction sequences with no quality scores, so filtering was done differently. The data were produced by immunoSEQ multiplex PCR, yet TCRdb's version contains in-frame clones alone and is incomplete. V, J and clone size are those of that table, while D and trimming were read from the DNA. The sample consists of hundreds of thousands of clones, approximately 79% of them appearing once. Study-level findings and limits: Naive subsets tended to show greater estimated richness than memory subsets. The study sampled only blood, and tissue repertoires likely differ. Among donors, clonotype sharing was expected to be affected by sequencing depth.

Only a few counts were recorded for this clone. Its antigen remains unknown. The junction had 12 bases not matched to a gene; V was cut back by 1 base and J by 0 bases. CDR1 and CDR2 (germline): MGHRA, YSYEKL. The CDR3 spans 20 residues. Input material: memory CD4+ T cells sorted from blood. As to subset: CD45RA-negative fraction. This TCR came from a woman aged 30 to 39 in good health. This chain uses TRBV4-1 with TRBJ1-5; 10 nucleotides match TRBD1. The CDR3 bases are TGCGCCAGCAGCCAAGTACCGGCGGGACAGGGGCGATATAGCAATCAGCCCCAGCATTTT. This gives the protein CASSQVPAGQGRYSNQPQHF.